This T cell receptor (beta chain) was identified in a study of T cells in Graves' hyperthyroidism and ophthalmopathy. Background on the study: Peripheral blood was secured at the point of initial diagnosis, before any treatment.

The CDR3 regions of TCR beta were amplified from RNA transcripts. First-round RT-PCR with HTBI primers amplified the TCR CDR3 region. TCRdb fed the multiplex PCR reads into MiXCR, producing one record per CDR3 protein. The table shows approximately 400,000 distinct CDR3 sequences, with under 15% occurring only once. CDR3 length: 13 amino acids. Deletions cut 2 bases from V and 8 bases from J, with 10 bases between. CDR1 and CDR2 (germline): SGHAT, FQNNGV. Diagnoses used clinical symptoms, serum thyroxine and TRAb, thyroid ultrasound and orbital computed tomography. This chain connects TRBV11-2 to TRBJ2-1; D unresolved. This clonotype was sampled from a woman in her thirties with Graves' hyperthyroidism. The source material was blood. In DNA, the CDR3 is TGTGCCAGCAGCTTACGAGCTGCCTATGAGCAGTTCTTC. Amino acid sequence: CASSLRAAYEQFF.